These 29 T cell receptor beta chains originate from one sample sequenced in a study of blood T cell repertoires in COVID-19. TCRdb's table, derived via immunoSEQ multiplex PCR, lists solely in-frame clones and lacks some. The profile shows approximately 50,000 clones, 90% of them singletons. The sample was peripheral blood. The origin of the receptors is a man between 65 and 85 years old with acute or convalescent COVID-19.

V and J are TRBV27 and TRBJ1-5; tentative D call: TRBD1 (6 bases). Germline V lookup: CDR1 MNHEY, CDR2 SMNVEV (reference sequence). The V gene lost 6 bases and the J gene lost 2 bases, with 14 bases spanning the gap. This CDR3 spans 15 amino acids. The CDR3 is CASRRQGNGNQPQHF. The CDR3 region has the DNA TGTGCCAGCAGACGCCAGGGGAATGGCAATCAGCCCCAGCATTTT.

This sequence joins TRBV19 and TRBJ1-1; 9 positions match TRBD1. With 6 bases clipped from V and 2 bases from J, the junction kept 10 bases outside the gene matches. The CDR3 length is 16 residues. Germline V gene lookup returns CDR1 LNHDA and CDR2 SQIVND (reference sequence). CDR3 in DNA: TGTGCCAGTAGAAGCCCACCGGGACAGGGAAACACTGAAGCTTTCTTT. This sequence encodes CASRSPPGQGNTEAFF.

The rearrangement joins TRBV10-3 to TRBJ2-3, with TRBD1 as a possible D gene (5 bases). CDR1 is ENHRY and CDR2 is SYGVKD in the germline V gene. This CDR3 comprises 18 residues. V was trimmed by 0 bases and J by 0 bases, leaving 16 bases between them. The CDR3 region is CAISESVWGDTSTDTQYF. Written as DNA, the CDR3 is TGTGCCATCAGTGAGTCGGTCTGGGGCGACACTAGCACAGATACGCAGTATTTT.

The rearrangement joins TRBV7-3 to TRBJ2-1, with 10 bases aligning to TRBD2. This CDR3 contains 15 residues. V gave up 5 bases and J gave up 7 bases; unmatched junction bases: 8. Germline CDR1 is SGHTA and CDR2 is FQGTGA. CDR3 nucleotides: TGTGCCAGCAGCCCGGTAGCGGGGGGTTGGAATGAGCAGTTCTTC. Its translation: CASSPVAGGWNEQFF.

The chain combines TRBV4-2 with TRBJ1-2, with a weak D call TRBD1 (5 bases). V lost 5 bases and J lost 6, with 25 bases in between. The germline gives CDR1 LGHNA, CDR2 YNFKEQ. The CDR3 length is 17 residues. This chain's CDR3 is CASSETLFTGRVDGYTF. The CDR3 nucleotides are TGTGCCAGCAGCGAAACTCTCTTTACGGGCAGGGTGGATGGCTACACCTTC.

The V call is TRBV30, the J call TRBJ1-5; D unclear. With 5 bases removed from V and 3 bases from J, the gap between germline ends came to 14 bases. CDR3 length: 14 residues. Germline CDR1 is GTSNPN and CDR2 is SVGIG (reference sequence). CDR3 protein: CAWALIGDNQPQHF. The CDR3 DNA is TGTGCCTGGGCCCTTATCGGAGACAATCAGCCCCAGCATTTT.

This chain uses TRBV9 with TRBJ2-4; D unresolved. V was trimmed by 0 bases and J by 0 bases, leaving 10 bases between them. The germline V gene encodes CDR1 SGDLS and CDR2 YYNGEE. The CDR3 loop spans 16 amino acids. Here the CDR3 reads CASSVGSSLAKNIQYF. The CDR3 bases are TGTGCCAGCAGCGTAGGAAGCTCACTAGCCAAAAACATTCAGTACTTC.

The gene calls are TRBV19 and TRBJ1-5; possible D gene TRBD1, 5 bases. The V and J ends lost 7 bases and 11 bases respectively, with 24 bases between them. The CDR3 length is 15 residues. Germline V gene sequence: CDR1 LNHDA, CDR2 SQIVND (reference sequence). CDR3 coding DNA: TGTGCCAGTACCTCAATAGGGGAAGGGAAGATAGCCCAGCATTTT. It yields the protein CASTSIGEGKIAQHF.

V gene TRBV6-2 or TRBV6-3 combines with J gene TRBJ2-7; TRBD1 might be the D (6 bases). The CDR3 consists of 13 residues. The germline V and J ends were trimmed by 4 bases and 3 bases, with 10 bases remaining between them. Germline CDR1 is MNHEY and CDR2 is SVGEGT. The CDR3 is CASSSGQVYEQYF. The DNA for the CDR3 is TGTGCCAGCAGTTCGGGACAAGTCTACGAGCAGTACTTC.

The sample holds one count of this clone. J is TRBJ2-2 and V is TRBV6-2 or TRBV6-3; D perhaps matches TRBD1 (6 bases). This CDR3 spans 15 amino acids. The germline CDR1 and CDR2 sequences are MNHEY and SVGEGT. With 2 bases removed from V and 3 bases from J, the gap between germline ends came to 10 bases. The CDR3 DNA reads as TGTGCCAGCAGTTACGTGGGGGCGGACACCGGGGAGCTGTTTTTT. Encoded protein: CASSYVGADTGELFF.

The chain joins TRBV4-3 to TRBJ2-5, with 11 bases matching TRBD1. CDR1 and CDR2 from the germline V gene are LGHNA and YSLEER. Trimming cost V 0 bases and J 5 bases; bases outside gene matches: 8. The CDR3 consists of 17 residues. The CDR3 region is CASSQDSDRGQGETQYF. CDR3 DNA sequence: TGCGCCAGCAGCCAAGATTCGGACAGGGGGCAGGGGGAGACCCAGTACTTC.

J is TRBJ1-6 and V is TRBV7-5; TRBD1, the table's D call, lacks a check against the DNA. TRBV7-5 is an annotated pseudogene. This CDR3 spans 13 amino acids. The CDR3 here is CARSPTLHSPLHF. The CDR3 nucleotides are TGTGCCAGAAGCCCGACACTCCATTCACCCCTCCACTTT.

This clone was recorded only once. The chain couples TRBV7-2 to TRBJ1-6, with 7 positions matching TRBD1. With 3 bases clipped from V and 7 bases from J, the junction kept 3 bases outside the gene matches. CDR3 length: 14 residues. Germline CDR1 SGHTA, CDR2 FQGNSA. Written as DNA, the CDR3 is TGTGCCAGCAGCTTGGGACAGATAAATTCACCCCTCCACTTT. Translation gives CASSLGQINSPLHF.

CDR3 DNA sequence: TGTGCCAGCAGTTACTCGGCCCGGAGTGGGGGGGCCCAGCATTTT. It specifies CASSYSARSGGAQHF. This chain connects TRBV6-2 or TRBV6-3 to TRBJ1-5; D perhaps matches TRBD1 (5 bases). This CDR3 spans 15 amino acids. With 0 bases removed from V and 11 bases from J, the gap between germline ends came to 17 bases. Germline V CDR1 and CDR2: MNHEY, SVGEGT.

The V and J genes are TRBV18 and TRBJ1-1; 10 bases are shared with TRBD1. The CDR3 runs 16 residues. Germline CDR1 is KGHSH and CDR2 is LQKENI. V dropped 3 bases and J dropped 5; count of bases not matched to a gene: 9. CDR3 sequence reads: CASSPGTGEVGTEAFF. Written as DNA, the CDR3 is TGTGCCAGCTCACCCGGGACAGGGGAAGTAGGGACTGAAGCTTTCTTT.

The chain uses TRBV19 and TRBJ2-2; TRBD1 aligns across 11 bases. Germline V gene sequence: CDR1 LNHDA, CDR2 SQIVND (reference sequence). Trimming at V came to 7 bases and at J to 4 bases, leaving 5 bases not matched to a gene. The length of the CDR3 is 15 residues. CDR3 protein: CASTTGTGGTGELFF. The CDR3 region has the DNA TGTGCCAGTACCACCGGGACAGGGGGCACCGGGGAGCTGTTTTTT.

This chain uses TRBV30 with TRBJ2-7; TRBD1 matches at 10 bases. CDR3 length equals 17 residues. The V segment lost 3 bases and the J segment 2 bases; nucleotides outside the gene matches: 13. Germline CDR1 and CDR2: GTSNPN and SVGIG (reference sequence). CDR3 sequence: CAWRKLGQGKTAYEQYF. CDR3 sequence (DNA): TGTGCCTGGAGGAAATTGGGACAGGGGAAGACGGCCTACGAGCAGTACTTC.

This chain uses TRBV28 with TRBJ1-5, with 8 positions matching TRBD1. The CDR3 is 16 amino acids. V trimming: 5 bases; J trimming: 4 bases; junction bases outside the gene matches: 10. Looked up from germline, CDR1 is MDHEN and CDR2 is SYDVKM. In DNA, the CDR3 is TGTGCCAGCAGTAAACTCGGACAGGGTGGAAATCAGCCCCAGCATTTT. Translating it yields CASSKLGQGGNQPQHF.

This rearrangement joins TRBV24-1 to TRBJ2-1; D is uncertain. The CDR3 is made up of 15 amino acids. In germline, CDR1 is KGHDR, CDR2 SFDVKD. V was shortened by 4 bases and J by 5 bases, with 14 bases between the two germline ends. The CDR3 is CATSDPPRGNNEQFF. Written as DNA, the CDR3 is TGTGCCACCAGTGACCCTCCTCGCGGAAACAATGAGCAGTTCTTC.

This clone was recorded a few times. The gene calls are TRBV11-2 and TRBJ1-2; 8 bases fit TRBD1. The CDR3 has 15 amino acids. Germline assignment: CDR1 SGHAT and CDR2 FQNNGV. J lost 7 bases, V lost 4 bases, and 11 bases had no gene match. CDR3 bases: TGTGCCAGCAGCTCTGTTAAGGACAGGGATGGTGGCTACACCTTC. This translates into CASSSVKDRDGGYTF.

The rearrangement joins TRBV6-2 or TRBV6-3 to TRBJ2-2; 7 nucleotides agree with TRBD2. Germline lookup yields CDR1 MNHEY and CDR2 SVGEGT. The length of the CDR3 is 13 residues. After removal of 6 bases from V and 7 bases from J, the junction contained 5 bases not matched to a gene. In DNA form, the CDR3 reads TGTGCCAGCAGCGAAAGCGGGGTCGGGGAGCTGTTTTTT. This translates into CASSESGVGELFF.

J is TRBJ1-6 and V is TRBV6-6, with 7 positions matching TRBD1. Germline-derived CDR1 and CDR2 are MNHNY and SVGAGI (reference sequence). The CDR3 extends over 16 amino acids. The trim removed 5 bases at V and 6 bases at J, leaving 10 bases unmatched. This chain's CDR3 is CASSKHGTELNSPLHF. The DNA for the CDR3 is TGTGCCAGCAGTAAGCACGGGACAGAACTTAATTCACCCCTCCACTTT.

The chain carries TRBV3-1 (or the pseudogene TRBV3-2) and TRBJ2-1; 11 nucleotides agree with TRBD2. The CDR3 spans 14 residues. Germline V gene lookup returns CDR1 LGHDT and CDR2 YNNKEL (reference sequence). Losses at the gene ends were 5 bases for V and 9 bases for J; bases not matched to a gene: 6. The CDR3 spells CASSIAGGRVEQFF. For the CDR3, the DNA is TGTGCCAGCAGCATAGCGGGGGGGAGGGTTGAGCAGTTCTTC.

J is TRBJ1-5 and V is TRBV30; 9 bases are shared with TRBD1. The V gene's germline CDR1 is GTSNPN and CDR2 SVGIG (reference sequence). V shed 6 bases, J shed 3 bases, and the junction held 3 bases outside the gene matches. The CDR3 has 13 residues. The CDR3 reads CACDRGINQPQHF. For the CDR3, the DNA is TGTGCCTGCGACAGGGGGATCAATCAGCCCCAGCATTTT.

The gene calls are TRBV4-1 and TRBJ1-5; D is possibly TRBD1 (6 bases). V lost 3 bases to trimming and J lost 1 base, with 13 bases between them. The CDR3 is 16 residues long. Germline V lookup: CDR1 MGHRA, CDR2 YSYEKL. The CDR3 region is CASSHRPQGSNQPQHF. CDR3 nucleotide sequence: TGCGCCAGCAGCCATCGGCCGCAGGGGAGCAATCAGCCCCAGCATTTT.

The CDR3: CASSKLTGGYNSPLHF. In nucleotides, the CDR3 is TGTGCCAGCAGCAAACTGACAGGGGGCTATAATTCACCCCTCCACTTT. The gene calls are TRBV21-1 and TRBJ1-6; the table gives TRBD1 as D, unverified against the DNA. TRBV21-1 is noted as a pseudogene. The CDR3 spans 16 residues.

The chain joins TRBV9 to TRBJ1-6; 12 bases align to TRBD1. The trim removed 2 bases at V and 9 bases at J, leaving 6 bases unmatched. Per the germline V gene, CDR1 is SGDLS and CDR2 is YYNGEE. CDR3 length equals 16 residues. CDR3 residues: CASSVGQGAVSSPLHF. Here the CDR3 DNA reads TGTGCCAGCAGCGTGGGACAGGGGGCGGTGAGTTCACCCCTCCACTTT.

This rearrangement joins TRBV7-2 to TRBJ1-1; D is possibly TRBD1 (6 bases). The CDR3 covers 14 residues. With 5 bases removed from V and 2 bases from J, the gap between germline ends came to 12 bases. Germline V lookup: CDR1 SGHTA, CDR2 FQGNSA. In DNA, the CDR3 is TGTGCCAGCAGCCGCGGACAGATCAACACTGAAGCTTTCTTT. It translates to CASSRGQINTEAFF.

This clone was seen a handful of times. The chain recombines TRBV2 with TRBJ1-4, with 7 bases fitting TRBD1. CDR1 and CDR2 (germline): SNHLY, FYNNEI. The CDR3 is 17 residues long. The junction had 11 bases not matched to a gene; V was cut back by 7 bases and J by 0 bases. This CDR3 is CASIAGTVLATNEKLFF. Written as DNA, the CDR3 is TGTGCCAGCATCGCCGGGACAGTCCTTGCAACTAATGAAAAACTGTTTTTT.